This T cell receptor beta chain is drawn from a study of T cells in Graves' hyperthyroidism and ophthalmopathy. Study-wide findings and caveats: Blood held most thyroid clonotypes expanded above 0.001 frequency.

Amplified TCR beta CDR3 regions derived from RNA transcripts. In the first-round RT-PCR of the TCR CDR3, the HTBI primer set was used. TCRdb redid the calling of the multiplex PCR reads with MiXCR, one entry per CDR3 protein. The top ten hold about 12% of the sample, which has about 640,000 distinct CDR3 sequences, about 15% seen once. Trimming at V came to 5 bases and at J to 7 bases, leaving 13 bases not matched to a gene. The germline V gene encodes CDR1 PRHDT and CDR2 FYEKMQ (reference sequence). This CDR3 region has 15 residues. As regards this clonotype: The antigen remains undetermined.

The sequenced sample was blood. The chain joins TRBV13 to TRBJ2-7; 8 nucleotides line up with TRBD1. This TCR was sampled from a woman in her 50s with Graves' ophthalmopathy. The CDR3 coding sequence is TGTGCCAGCAGCGGCCGGGACAGGTGGCATGGGGAGCAGTACTTC. This sequence encodes CASSGRDRWHGEQYF.